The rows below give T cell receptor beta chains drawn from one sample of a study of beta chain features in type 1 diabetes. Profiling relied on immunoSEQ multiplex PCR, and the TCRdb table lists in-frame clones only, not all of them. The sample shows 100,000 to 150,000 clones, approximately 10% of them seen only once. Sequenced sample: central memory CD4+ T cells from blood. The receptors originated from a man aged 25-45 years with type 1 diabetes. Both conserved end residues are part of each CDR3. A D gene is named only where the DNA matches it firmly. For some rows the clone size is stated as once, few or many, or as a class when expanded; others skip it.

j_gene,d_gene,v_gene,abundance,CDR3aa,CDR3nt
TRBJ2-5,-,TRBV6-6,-,CASSPGDRTQYF,TGTGCCAGCAGTCCCGGGGATCGGACCCAGTACTTC
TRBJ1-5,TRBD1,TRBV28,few,CASSFLTQQGYQPQHF,TGTGCCAGCAGTTTTCTAACCCAACAGGGGTATCAGCCCCAGCATTTT
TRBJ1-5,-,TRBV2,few,CATSIGSKSGPQHF,TGTGCCACCTCAATCGGGTCTAAAAGTGGGCCCCAGCATTTT
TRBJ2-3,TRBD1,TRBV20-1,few,CSAWTGDTQYF,TGCAGTGCGTGGACAGGGGATACGCAGTATTTT
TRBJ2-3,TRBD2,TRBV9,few,CASSGEGLAQYF,TGTGCCAGCAGTGGGGAGGGACTAGCCCAGTATTTT
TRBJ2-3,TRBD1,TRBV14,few,CASSQLPGQGSTDTQYF,TGTGCCAGCAGCCAGCTACCGGGACAGGGGAGCACAGATACGCAGTATTTT
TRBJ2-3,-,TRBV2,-,CASTGTISTDTQYF,TGTGCCAGCACGGGTACCATTAGCACAGATACGCAGTATTTT
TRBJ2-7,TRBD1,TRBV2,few,CASSYRQGTYEQYF,TGTGCCAGCAGTTACCGACAGGGAACTTACGAGCAGTACTTC
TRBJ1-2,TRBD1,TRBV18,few,CASSPGQLNGYTF,TGTGCCAGCTCACCGGGACAGCTTAATGGCTACACCTTC
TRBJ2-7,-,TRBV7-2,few,CASSPGARAYEQYF,TGTGCCAGCAGCCCAGGAGCCAGGGCCTACGAGCAGTACTTC
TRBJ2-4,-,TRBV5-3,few,CARSPGKPKNIQYF,TGTGCCAGAAGCCCCGGGAAGCCCAAAAACATTCAGTACTTC
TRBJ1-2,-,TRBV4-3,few,CASSQGEGYGYTF,TGCGCCAGCAGCCAGGGGGAGGGCTATGGCTACACCTTC
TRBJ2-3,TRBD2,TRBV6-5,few,CAISESSSGGKTYF,TGTGCCATCAGTGAGTCGTCTAGCGGGGGTAAAACGTATTTT
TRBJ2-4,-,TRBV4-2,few,CASSQGVGQGTSKDF,-
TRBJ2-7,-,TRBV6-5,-,CASSYQDREYF,TGTGCCAGCAGTTACCAGGACAGAGAGTACTTC
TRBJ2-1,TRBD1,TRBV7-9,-,CASSFMGQVHNEQFF,TGTGCCAGCAGCTTTATGGGACAGGTCCACAATGAGCAGTTCTTC
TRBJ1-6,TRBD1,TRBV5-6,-,CASSGTGGNSPLHF,TGTGCCAGCAGCGGGACAGGGGGGAATTCACCCCTCCACTTT
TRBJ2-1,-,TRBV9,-,CASSEWGALTYNEQFF,TGTGCCAGCAGCGAGTGGGGAGCGCTCACCTACAATGAGCAGTTCTTC
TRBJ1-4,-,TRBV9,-,CASTPRGSDEKLFF,TGTGCCAGCACCCCACGAGGCTCGGATGAAAAACTGTTTTTT
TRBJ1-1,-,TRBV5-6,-,CASSLAGWATEAFF,TGTGCCAGCAGCTTGGCAGGGTGGGCCACTGAAGCTTTCTTT
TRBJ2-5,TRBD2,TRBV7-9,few,CASSREPGLETQYF,TGTGCCAGCAGCAGAGAACCGGGACTAGAAACCCAGTACTTC
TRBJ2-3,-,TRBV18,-,CASSQSSGGGDTQYF,TGTGCCAGCTCACAATCTTCCGGGGGTGGAGATACGCAGTATTTT
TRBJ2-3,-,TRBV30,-,CAWRSRGLTQYF,TGTGCCTGGAGATCAAGGGGCCTTACGCAGTATTTT
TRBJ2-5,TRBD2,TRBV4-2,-,CASSQDGTSGDETQYF,TGTGCCAGCAGCCAAGATGGGACTAGCGGGGATGAGACCCAGTACTTC